The 4 T cell receptor beta chains given below trace back to one sample, sequenced in a study of blood T cell repertoires in COVID-19. Sequencing was performed with immunoSEQ multiplex PCR; in TCRdb, only in-frame clones are kept and a portion is missing. The sample lists about 300,000 clones; 85% to 90% were seen once. Sample: PBMCs or T cells enriched from blood (not recorded which). The source of these receptors is a man aged 30 to 45 who had recovered from COVID-19.

The V and J genes are TRBV6-4 and TRBJ2-3; 15 bases align to TRBD2. CDR3 length equals 17 residues. Germline V gene sequence: CDR1 MRHNA, CDR2 SNTAGT. Trimming cost V 2 bases and J 4 bases; bases outside gene matches: 4. CDR3 in amino acids: CASSDTGLAGGPDTQYF. CDR3 DNA sequence: TGTGCCAGCAGTGACACGGGACTAGCGGGAGGACCAGATACGCAGTATTTT.

V and J are TRBV24-1 and TRBJ2-2, with 8 bases fitting TRBD1. The CDR3 runs to 18 residues. Germline trimming cut 4 bases from V and 0 bases from J; bases unmatched to any gene: 9. Germline CDR1 is KGHDR and CDR2 is SFDVKD. The DNA of the CDR3 is TGTGCCACCAGTGACTTTCCTTGGACAGGGTCGAACACCGGGGAGCTGTTTTTT. Translation: CATSDFPWTGSNTGELFF.

The chain carries TRBV7-9 and TRBJ1-4; TRBD1 is a possible D gene (5 bases). This CDR3 comprises 15 residues. The V gene lost 7 bases and the J gene lost 0 bases, with 12 bases spanning the gap. Germline V gives CDR1 SEHNR, CDR2 FQNEAQ (reference sequence). DNA of the CDR3: TGTGCCAGCACCCCGGGGGATGCAACTAATGAAAAACTGTTTTTT. It specifies CASTPGDATNEKLFF.

The V gene is TRBV27, the J gene TRBJ2-3, with TRBD2 matching over 12 bases. Germline CDR1 reads MNHEY; CDR2 reads SMNVEV (reference sequence). V dropped 3 bases and J dropped 0; count of bases not matched to a gene: 7. The CDR3 has 18 residues. In DNA, the CDR3 is TGTGCCAGCAGTTTCCGGACTAGCGGGGCTACTAGCACAGATACGCAGTATTTT. It codes for CASSFRTSGATSTDTQYF.